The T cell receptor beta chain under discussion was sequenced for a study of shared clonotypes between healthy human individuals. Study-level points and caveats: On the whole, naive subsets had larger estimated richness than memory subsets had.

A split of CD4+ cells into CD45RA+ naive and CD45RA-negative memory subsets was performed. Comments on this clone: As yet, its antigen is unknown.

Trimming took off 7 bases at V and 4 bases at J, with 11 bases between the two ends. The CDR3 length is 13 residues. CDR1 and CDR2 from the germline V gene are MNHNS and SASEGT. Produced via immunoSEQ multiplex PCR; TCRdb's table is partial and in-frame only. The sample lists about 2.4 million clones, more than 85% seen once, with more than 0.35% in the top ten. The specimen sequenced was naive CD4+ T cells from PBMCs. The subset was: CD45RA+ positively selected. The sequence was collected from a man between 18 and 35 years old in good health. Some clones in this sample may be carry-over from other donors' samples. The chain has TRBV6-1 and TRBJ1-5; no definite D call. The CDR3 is CASNPDINQPQHF. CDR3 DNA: TGTGCCAGCAACCCTGACATTAATCAGCCCCAGCATTTT.